The 10 T cell receptor beta chains given below trace back to one sample, sequenced in a study of metastatic and nonmetastatic thyroid tumors. Until they underwent thyroid surgery, no patient had received any treatment. Using MiXCR, TCRdb re-called clones from the PCR reads. In the table there are approximately 20,000 clones, approximately 30% of which are singletons. The sequenced sample was tumor tissue. The receptors stem from a female donor with papillary thyroid cancer or a benign thyroid nodule (not recorded which). Some clones in this sample may be carry-over from other donors' samples.

This clone was detected a few times. CDR3 DNA sequence: TGTGCCAGCAGTGTTAATCCTCAGGGTTCTTACAATGAGCAGTTCTTC. Amino acid sequence: CASSVNPQGSYNEQFF. The chain employs TRBV6-1 and TRBJ2-1, with a possible D match to TRBD1 (5 bases). In germline, CDR1 is MNHNS, CDR2 SASEGT. V lost 4 bases and J lost 4, with 17 bases in between. CDR3 length: 16 residues.

This clone was recorded many times. The chain has TRBV5-6 and TRBJ1-6, with D possibly being TRBD1 (5 bases). The V and J ends lost 4 bases and 3 bases respectively, with 11 bases between them. The V gene's germline CDR1 is SGHDT and CDR2 YYEEEE. The CDR3 is made up of 15 amino acids. DNA for the CDR3: TGTGCCAGCAGCGCCGGGACGGTCTATAATTCACCCCTCCACTTT. The encoded protein is CASSAGTVYNSPLHF. Variable domain in full (rest from reference TRBV5-6 and TRBJ1-6): DAGVTQSPTHLIKTRGQQVTLRCSPKSGHDTVSWYQQALGQGPQFIFQYYEEEERQRGNFPDRFSGHQFPNYSSELNVNALLLGDSALYLCASSAGTVYNSPLHFGNGTRLTVT.

In this sample, this clone turned up many times. The chain employs TRBV6-2 or TRBV6-3 and TRBJ2-1; no clear D. Germline assignment: CDR1 MNHEY and CDR2 SVGEGT. V lost 6 bases and J lost 4, with 13 bases in between. This CDR3 spans 14 amino acids. CDR3 sequence (DNA): TGTGCCAGCAGCTCCGGAATGCCATACAATGAGCAGTTCTTC. The encoded protein is CASSSGMPYNEQFF.

The chain is built from TRBV11-3 and TRBJ2-1, with 7 positions matching TRBD1. The length of the CDR3 is 14 residues. V trimming: 5 bases; J trimming: 15 bases; junction bases outside the gene matches: 16. Germline-derived CDR1 and CDR2 are SGHNT and YENEEA. The CDR3 reads CASSGQGVQDGPFF. The CDR3 DNA reads TGTGCCAGCAGCGGCCAGGGGGTCCAAGATGGGCCGTTCTTC. The full variable domain, rest sourced from reference TRBV11-3 and TRBJ2-1, is EAGVVQSPRYKIIEKKQPVAFWCNPISGHNTLYWYLQNLGQGPELLIRYENEEAVDDSQLPKDRFSAERLKGVDSTLKIQPAELGDSAVYLCASSGQGVQDGPFFGPGTRLTVL.

In its sample, this clone was seen a few times. The rearrangement links TRBV7-8 to TRBJ1-4, with a tentative D call TRBD1 (5 bases). V was pared by 6 bases and J by 6 bases, with 14 bases between. CDR1 and CDR2 from the germline V gene are SGHVS and FQNEAQ. The CDR3 runs to 14 residues. In nucleotides, the CDR3 is TGTGCCAGCAGTTGGGGGTCGGGGGATGAAAAACTGTTTTTT. Amino acids: CASSWGSGDEKLFF.

This clone was seen ten or more times. The chain links TRBV19 to TRBJ1-5; D perhaps matches TRBD1 (6 bases). CDR3 length: 15 amino acids. Per germline, CDR1 LNHDA and CDR2 SQIVND (reference sequence). The V gene lost 5 bases and the J gene lost 3 bases, with 14 bases spanning the gap. Written as DNA, the CDR3 is TGTGCCAGTAGTGCCCGGGGGGCATTCAATCAGCCCCAGCATTTT. This codes for CASSARGAFNQPQHF.

This CDR3 is CASSLEAPVTGNTIYF. DNA of the CDR3: TGCGCCAGCAGCTTGGAAGCTCCAGTAACTGGAAACACCATATATTTT. This chain uses TRBV5-1 with TRBJ1-3; D call uncertain. Germline-derived CDR1 and CDR2 are SGHRS and YFSETQ. This CDR3 is 16 amino acids long. The V end was cut by 0 bases, the J end by 2 bases, with 12 bases between.

In this sample, this clone turned up a few times. This chain joins TRBV12-3 or TRBV12-4 and TRBJ2-2; 8 nucleotides align to TRBD1. This CDR3 spans 14 amino acids. J gave up 5 bases and V 6 bases, and 5 bases lay outside the gene matches. CDR3 residues: CASRTGARTGELFF. The CDR3 bases are TGTGCCAGCAGGACAGGGGCACGGACCGGGGAGCTGTTTTTT.

A note on this clone: The same CDR3 arises from other DNA sequences in this sample as well. The V gene is TRBV11-2, the J gene TRBJ2-7; TRBD2 agrees at 11 bases. The CDR3 sequence is 15 residues long. The trim removed 2 bases at V and 2 bases at J, leaving 2 bases unmatched. Looked up from germline, CDR1 is SGHAT and CDR2 is FQNNGV. The CDR3 sequence is CASSLLAGGTYEQYF. CDR3 nucleotide sequence: TGTGCCAGCAGCTTACTAGCGGGAGGTACCTACGAGCAGTACTTC.

This clone was seen ten or more times. J is TRBJ1-1 and V is TRBV27; TRBD1 aligns across 7 bases. The germline gives CDR1 MNHEY, CDR2 SMNVEV (reference sequence). V shed 3 bases, J shed 2 bases, and the junction held 3 bases outside the gene matches. The CDR3 totals 14 residues. CDR3 protein: CASSFGTANTEAFF. The CDR3 DNA is TGTGCCAGCAGTTTCGGGACAGCAAACACTGAAGCTTTCTTT.